The 15 T cell receptor beta chains in this list originate from one sample, sequenced in a study of CXCR3-negative and CXCR3-positive naive CD8 T cells. Points from the study as a whole: Greater hydrophobicity was found in TRB CDR3s of CXCR3-positive naive cells than of CXCR3-negative naive cells.

The study made its TRB cDNA libraries by 5' RACE, adding UMI labels. TCRdb re-called the 5' RACE reads, yielding one record per CDR3 amino acid sequence without DNA. This sample carries roughly 110,000 distinct CDR3 sequences, with 0.35% to 0.4% going to the ten biggest clones. For these TCRs, the target antigens are not known. Sample: naive CXCR3+ CD8+ T cells from blood. Subset of the sample: CD45RO-CCR7+CD27+CD95- naive CD8+ T cells expressing CXCR3 (TNR3+). The source is a human donor in good health. Some clones in this sample may be carry-over from other donors' samples.

The chain carries TRBV29-1 and TRBJ1-1; TCRdb designates TRBD1, a call that cannot be tested without DNA. The length of the CDR3 is 13 residues. In germline, CDR1 is SQVTM, CDR2 ANQGSEA. CDR3 protein: CSAEGRINTEAFF.

The chain joins TRBV29-1 to TRBJ2-7; TCRdb outputs TRBD1, but without DNA this stays unchecked. CDR1 SQVTM and CDR2 ANQGSEA come from the germline V gene. CDR3 size: 11 residues. The CDR3 here is CSASAAREQYF.

This rearrangement joins TRBV20-1 to TRBJ2-2; checking the TCRdb D call of TRBD2 is not possible without DNA. CDR3 length: 14 residues. CDR1 and CDR2 (germline): DFQATT, SNEGSKA (reference sequence). CDR3 loop: CSAREGTYTGELFF.

The CDR3 spells CSVQGARDTGELFF. The chain uses TRBV29-1 and TRBJ2-2; TCRdb proposes TRBD1, but this gene call is untestable without DNA. CDR3 size: 14 residues. Germline CDR1 SQVTM, CDR2 ANQGSEA.

This chain links TRBV6-2 or TRBV6-3 with TRBJ2-4. Germline CDR1 is MNHEY and CDR2 is SVGEGT. The CDR3 totals 11 residues. Here the CDR3 reads CASSLLAIQYF.

The V call is TRBV7-6, the J call TRBJ2-1; no DNA is available, so the TRBD2 call from TCRdb remains unchecked. CDR3 length equals 15 residues. Germline CDR1 SGHVS, CDR2 FNYEAQ. The CDR3 is CASSTSGGGYNEQFF. Together with reference TRBV7-6 and TRBJ2-1, the CDR3 gives the full variable domain: GAGVSQSPRYKVTKRGQDVALRCDPISGHVSLYWYRQALGQGPEFLTYFNYEAQQDKSGLPNDRFSAERPEGSISTLTIQRTEQRDSAMYRCASSTSGGGYNEQFFGPGTRLTVL.

The chain uses TRBV25-1 and TRBJ2-1; TCRdb's assignment of TRBD2 cannot be checked, as there is no DNA. Germline loops: CDR1 MGHDK, CDR2 SYGVNS. This CDR3 region has 16 residues. The CDR3 here is CASSDRSGRTPNEQFF.

This rearrangement joins TRBV19 to TRBJ2-1; TCRdb's D call, TRBD1, is unchecked because there is no DNA. Germline V gene lookup returns CDR1 LNHDA and CDR2 SQIVND (reference sequence). The CDR3 has 13 amino acids. CDR3: CATTDRLNNEQFF.

The chain couples TRBV2 to TRBJ2-5; TCRdb proposes TRBD1, but this gene call is untestable without DNA. This CDR3 has 14 amino acids. Germline CDR1 SNHLY, CDR2 FYNNEI. CDR3 amino acids: CASSGQGWMETQYF.

The chain recombines TRBV5-1 with TRBJ2-7. The CDR3 has 13 amino acids. The germline V gene has CDR1 SGHRS and CDR2 YFSETQ. This CDR3 is CASSFHATYEQYF.

This rearrangement joins TRBV11-3 to TRBJ1-1. The CDR3 length is 11 residues. Germline values: CDR1 SGHNT, CDR2 YENEEA. The CDR3 is CASSYGLEAFF.

V gene TRBV29-1 combines with J gene TRBJ2-1; TCRdb indicates TRBD2, and absent DNA this call remains unverified. CDR1 is SQVTM and CDR2 is ANQGSEA in the germline V gene. This CDR3 is 13 amino acids long. The CDR3 loop reads CSPRTSGKNEQFF.

The chain couples TRBV12-3 or TRBV12-4 to TRBJ2-7; TCRdb's D gene call, TRBD1, goes unchecked for lack of DNA. The CDR3 runs to 14 residues. The CDR3 spells CASSLELGGYEQYF.

CDR3 in amino acids: CATSDSRPRGGNTGELFF. V is TRBV24-1 and J is TRBJ2-2; TCRdb designates TRBD1, a call that cannot be tested without DNA. The CDR3 spans 18 residues. The V gene's germline CDR1 is KGHDR and CDR2 SFDVKD.

This chain connects TRBV25-1 to TRBJ2-7. The CDR3 is 13 residues long. CDR1 and CDR2 (germline): MGHDK, SYGVNS. The CDR3 sequence is CASSDGQTYEQYF.